What follows are 4 T cell receptor beta chains derived from one specimen sequenced in a study of tumor-infiltrating lymphocytes in oesophageal squamous cell carcinoma. TCRdb re-called the PCR reads with MiXCR, one entry per CDR3 protein. Of some 16,000 distinct CDR3 sequences listed, approximately 46% are singletons. The sample consisted of normal esophageal tissue next to the tumor. These receptors were taken from a female donor with esophageal squamous cell carcinoma.

This clonotype occurred many times. The rearrangement joins TRBV9 to TRBJ2-1, with D perhaps matching TRBD2 (6 bases). V lost 1 base and J 7 bases, leaving 15 bases between the germline ends. There are 15 residues in the CDR3. Germline V gene data show CDR1 as SGDLS and CDR2 as YYNGEE. The CDR3 DNA is TGTGCCAGCAGCGTAACCCCGGGAGCAGGAAATGAGCAGTTCTTC. Its protein is CASSVTPGAGNEQFF. The whole variable domain, remainder taken from reference TRBV9 and TRBJ2-1, is DSGVTQTPKHLITATGQRVTLRCSPRSGDLSVYWYQQSLDQGLQFLIQYYNGEERAKGNILERFSAQQFPDLHSELNLSSLELGDSALYFCASSVTPGAGNEQFFGPGTRLTVL.

This clonotype is medium-sized (0.01 to 0.1%) in the sample. The chain carries TRBV12-3 or TRBV12-4 and TRBJ2-7; D gene ambiguous. Trimming removed 6 bases from V and 5 bases from J, with 8 bases in between. The CDR3 has 11 amino acids. CDR3 amino acids: CASSLLDEQYF. The CDR3 bases are TGTGCCAGCAGCCTATTGGACGAGCAGTACTTC.

There are many counts of this clonotype. The chain has TRBV5-1 and TRBJ2-4, with D possibly being TRBD2 (6 bases). The germline V gene has CDR1 SGHRS and CDR2 YFSETQ. The CDR3 is 14 amino acids. Trimming removed 1 base at V and 13 bases at J, with 18 bases between. The CDR3 nucleotides read TGCGCCAGCAGCTTGTCAGCGGGTCGTCGGGAGCAGTACTTC. Protein sequence: CASSLSAGRREQYF.

This chain joins TRBV7-3 and TRBJ2-5; possible D gene TRBD2, 5 bases. Germline V gives CDR1 SGHTA, CDR2 FQGTGA. The V end lost 2 bases, the J end lost 4 bases, and 14 bases lay between the germline ends. The CDR3 has 15 amino acids. CDR3 amino acids: CASSLAGLLGETQYF. Here the CDR3 DNA reads TGTGCCAGCAGCTTAGCGGGCCTTCTTGGAGAGACCCAGTACTTC.